The 9 T cell receptor beta chains below all came from one sample that was sequenced in a study of vaccination and CD4 T cells after COVID-19. These receptors' antigens are unknown. CD4+ T cells that had been cultured provided DNA sequenced with the Oncomine TCR Beta short-read assay. One entry per CDR3 protein results from TCRdb running MiXCR on the PCR reads. The profile shows roughly 15,000 distinct CDR3 sequences, about 44% of them singletons. Stated treatment: approximately 11-day PBMC culture with coronavirus spike peptide pools or control peptides (ViraFEST assay). The sequences come from CD4+ T cells from blood, cultured in vitro, collected before SARS-CoV-2 vaccination. The receptors stem from a human donor who received a COVID-19 vaccine.

The CDR3 DNA reads as TGTGCCAGCAGTTTCGACAGGGTTACTGAAGCTTTCTTT. Its protein product is CASSFDRVTEAFF. V is TRBV12-3 or TRBV12-4 and J is TRBJ1-1; TRBD1 agrees at 7 bases. CDR3 length: 13 amino acids. V shed 3 bases, J shed 5 bases, and the junction held 3 bases outside the gene matches.

V and J are TRBV29-1 and TRBJ2-5; D gene unclear. This CDR3 has 12 residues. Trimming shortened V by 4 bases and J by 0 bases, and 6 bases separated the two germline ends. Germline V lookup: CDR1 SQVTM, CDR2 ANQGSEA. The CDR3 reads CSVVPYQETQYF. CDR3 bases: TGCAGCGTTGTTCCGTACCAAGAGACCCAGTACTTC.

This clonotype has just a few counts. The chain combines TRBV19 with TRBJ1-1, with 8 bases matching TRBD1. Germline CDR1 is LNHDA and CDR2 is SQIVND (reference sequence). V shed 3 bases, J shed 2 bases, and the junction held 11 bases outside the gene matches. The CDR3 contains 17 residues. The CDR3 nucleotides are TGTGCCAGTAGTATGATAGGTGGCAGGGGGCTAAACACTGAAGCTTTCTTT. Amino acids: CASSMIGGRGLNTEAFF.

The V gene is TRBV5-1, the J gene TRBJ1-3, with no clear D. CDR1 is SGHRS and CDR2 is YFSETQ in the germline V gene. The CDR3 consists of 15 residues. The V end was cut by 4 bases, the J end by 3 bases, with 14 bases between. The CDR3 loop is CASSRSPFDGNTIYF. CDR3 bases: TGCGCCAGCAGCCGGTCGCCGTTTGATGGAAACACCATATATTTT. Together with reference TRBV5-1 and TRBJ1-3, the CDR3 gives the full variable domain: KAGVTQTPRYLIKTRGQQVTLSCSPISGHRSVSWYQQTPGQGLQFLFEYFSETQRNKGNFPGRFSGRQFSNSRSEMNVSTLELGDSALYLCASSRSPFDGNTIYFGEGSWLTVV.

The genes are TRBV7-8 and TRBJ2-7; 7 bases agree with TRBD1. The CDR3 sequence is 14 residues long. V lost 5 bases and J lost 7; bases outside the gene matches: 11. Germline values: CDR1 SGHVS, CDR2 FQNEAQ. The CDR3 DNA reads as TGTGCCAGCAGCCCTAGAGACAGGGCGAGGGAGCAGTACTTC. This translates into CASSPRDRAREQYF.

The rearrangement uses TRBV12-2 and TRBJ2-4; the table names TRBD1, a call not compared with the DNA. TRBV12-2 is flagged as a pseudogene. This CDR3 spans 16 amino acids. The CDR3: CASRIRGINWKNIQYF. In DNA form, the CDR3 reads TGTGCAAGTCGGATCAGGGGGATCAATTGGAAAAACATTCAGTACTTC.

This clonotype was detected a few times. The chain is built from TRBV7-2 and TRBJ2-1; 13 bases match TRBD2. Per germline, CDR1 SGHTA and CDR2 FQGNSA. The CDR3 extends over 16 amino acids. Trimming removed 5 bases from V and 5 bases from J; junction bases left unmatched: 6. The CDR3 DNA sequence: TGTGCCAGCAGCAGGACTAGCGGGGGATTCGACAATGAGCAGTTCTTC. Its protein is CASSRTSGGFDNEQFF. Variable domain in full (rest from reference TRBV7-2 and TRBJ2-1): GAGVSQSPSNKVTEKGKDVELRCDPISGHTALYWYRQSLGQGLEFLIYFQGNSAPDKSGLPSDRFSAERTGGSVSTLTIQRTQQEDSAVYLCASSRTSGGFDNEQFFGPGTRLTVL.

The chain carries TRBV12-3 or TRBV12-4 and TRBJ1-2; 7 bases agree with TRBD1. The junction had 17 bases not matched to a gene; V was cut back by 7 bases and J by 3 bases. CDR3 length: 17 amino acids. CDR3 in DNA: TGTGCCAGCACCAAAGGAGTGTTAGGGGGCGCAGACTATGGCTACACCTTC. This codes for CASTKGVLGGADYGYTF.

The rearrangement uses TRBV11-3 and TRBJ1-1; D possibly corresponds to TRBD1 (6 bases). The CDR3 extends over 14 amino acids. Deletions cut 5 bases from V and 4 bases from J, with 14 bases between. Germline V gene sequence: CDR1 SGHNT, CDR2 YENEEA. CDR3 residues: CASSLTGKSTEAFF. CDR3 DNA sequence: TGTGCCAGCAGCCTAACAGGGAAATCCACTGAAGCTTTCTTT. Complete variable domain (other parts from reference TRBV11-3 and TRBJ1-1): EAGVVQSPRYKIIEKKQPVAFWCNPISGHNTLYWYLQNLGQGPELLIRYENEEAVDDSQLPKDRFSAERLKGVDSTLKIQPAELGDSAVYLCASSLTGKSTEAFFGQGTRLTVV.